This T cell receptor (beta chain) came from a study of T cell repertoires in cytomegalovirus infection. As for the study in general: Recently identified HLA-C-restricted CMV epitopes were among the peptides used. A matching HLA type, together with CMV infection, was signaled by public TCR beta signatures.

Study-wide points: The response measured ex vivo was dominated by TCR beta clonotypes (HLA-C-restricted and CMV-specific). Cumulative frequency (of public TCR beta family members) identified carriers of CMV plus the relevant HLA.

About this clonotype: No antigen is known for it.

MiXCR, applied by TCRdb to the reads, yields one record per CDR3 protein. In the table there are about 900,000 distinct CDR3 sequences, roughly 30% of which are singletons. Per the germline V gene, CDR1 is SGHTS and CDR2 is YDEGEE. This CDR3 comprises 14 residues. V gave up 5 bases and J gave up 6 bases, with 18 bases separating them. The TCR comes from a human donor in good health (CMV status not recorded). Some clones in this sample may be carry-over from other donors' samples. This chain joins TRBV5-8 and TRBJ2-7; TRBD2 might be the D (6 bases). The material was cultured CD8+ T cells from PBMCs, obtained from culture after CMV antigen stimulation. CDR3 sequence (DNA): TGTGCCAGCAGTCGAAGGAGACAGCGGGTCGAGCAGTACTTC. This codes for CASSRRRQRVEQYF.